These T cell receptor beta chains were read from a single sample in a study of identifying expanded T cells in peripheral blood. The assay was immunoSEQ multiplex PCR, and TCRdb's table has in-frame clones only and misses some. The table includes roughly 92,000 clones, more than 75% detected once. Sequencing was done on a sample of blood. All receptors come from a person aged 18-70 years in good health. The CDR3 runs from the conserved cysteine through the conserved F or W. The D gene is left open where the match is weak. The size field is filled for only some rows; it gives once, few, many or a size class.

CDR3nt: TGTGCCAGCAGCCAAGACGTCAGGAACATGAACACTGAAGCTTTCTTT
CDR3aa: CASSQDVRNMNTEAFF
len: 16
abundance: -
d_gene: -
v_gene: TRBV4-2
j_gene: TRBJ1-1

CDR3nt: TGTGCCAGCAGCTCCACCCCGGGGGGGGCAGAGACCCAGTACTTC
CDR3aa: CASSSTPGGAETQYF
len: 15
abundance: -
d_gene: TRBD2
v_gene: TRBV7-7
j_gene: TRBJ2-5

CDR3nt: TGTGCCAGCAGTTACGGGACCACCAATGAGCAGTTCTTC
CDR3aa: CASSYGTTNEQFF
len: 13
abundance: -
d_gene: -
v_gene: TRBV6-5
j_gene: TRBJ2-1

CDR3nt: TGCAGCGTTCCGTCGGACAGGTCATACAATGAGCAGTTCTTC
CDR3aa: CSVPSDRSYNEQFF
len: 14
abundance: -
d_gene: TRBD1
v_gene: TRBV29-1
j_gene: TRBJ2-1

CDR3nt: TGTGCCATCAGTGGTGGGTCGGGGGCTACGTCCTACGAGCAGTACTTC
CDR3aa: CAISGGSGATSYEQYF
len: 16
abundance: -
d_gene: -
v_gene: TRBV10-3
j_gene: TRBJ2-7

CDR3nt: TGTGCCAGCAGCTTGCAGGGGGGCGTGGAGACCCAGTACTTC
CDR3aa: CASSLQGGVETQYF
len: 14
abundance: few
d_gene: -
v_gene: TRBV5-4
j_gene: TRBJ2-5

CDR3nt: TGTGCCAGCAGTACCGCCGGGGGGCTGTGGGAGACCCAGTACTTC
CDR3aa: CASSTAGGLWETQYF
len: 15
abundance: -
d_gene: -
v_gene: TRBV27
j_gene: TRBJ2-5

CDR3nt: TGTGCCAGCAGCGCAACTAGCACAGATACGCAGTATTTT
CDR3aa: CASSATSTDTQYF
len: 13
abundance: -
d_gene: -
v_gene: TRBV7-2
j_gene: TRBJ2-3

CDR3nt: TGTGCCATCAGCAACAGGCGCCCCTACGAGCAGTACTTC
CDR3aa: CAISNRRPYEQYF
len: 13
abundance: -
d_gene: -
v_gene: TRBV10-3
j_gene: TRBJ2-7

CDR3nt: TGCGCCAGCAGCCGAAACGCGGGACAGGGGTACGAGCAGTACTTC
CDR3aa: CASSRNAGQGYEQYF
len: 15
abundance: -
d_gene: TRBD1
v_gene: TRBV4-3
j_gene: TRBJ2-7

CDR3nt: TGTGCCAGCTCCCCGGGGACAGCCAGCAATCAGCCCCAGCATTTT
CDR3aa: CASSPGTASNQPQHF
len: 15
abundance: -
d_gene: TRBD1
v_gene: TRBV18
j_gene: TRBJ1-5

CDR3nt: TGTGCCAGCAGTTACTCGTTCTGGGGCCAGGGGGAGACCCAGTACTTC
CDR3aa: CASSYSFWGQGETQYF
len: 16
abundance: -
d_gene: -
v_gene: TRBV6-5
j_gene: TRBJ2-5

CDR3nt: TGTGCCACCAGCAGAGACAGGGCGTCCTACGAGCAGTACTTC
CDR3aa: CATSRDRASYEQYF
len: 14
abundance: -
d_gene: -
v_gene: TRBV15
j_gene: TRBJ2-7

CDR3nt: TGTGCCAGCAGCTTTCTTAGCGGGGGCCGCACAGATACGCAGTATTTT
CDR3aa: CASSFLSGGRTDTQYF
len: 16
abundance: -
d_gene: TRBD2
v_gene: TRBV7-2
j_gene: TRBJ2-3

CDR3nt: TGTGCCAGCAGGGACAGGGGGGCGGCCAAAAACATTCAGTACTTC
CDR3aa: CASRDRGAAKNIQYF
len: 15
abundance: -
d_gene: TRBD1
v_gene: TRBV9
j_gene: TRBJ2-4

CDR3nt: TGTGCCAGCAGCTCCCTGGTCCTTAGCACTGAAGCTTTCTTT
CDR3aa: CASSSLVLSTEAFF
len: 14
abundance: -
d_gene: -
v_gene: TRBV7-8
j_gene: TRBJ1-1

CDR3nt: TGTGCCAGCAGTGACTCAGGGACAGATTACAATGAGCAGTTCTTC
CDR3aa: CASSDSGTDYNEQFF
len: 15
abundance: -
d_gene: TRBD1
v_gene: TRBV6-4
j_gene: TRBJ2-1

CDR3nt: TGTGCCAGCGCTCTCCTAGCGGGAGACAATGAGCAGTTCTTC
CDR3aa: CASALLAGDNEQFF
len: 14
abundance: -
d_gene: TRBD2
v_gene: TRBV6-1
j_gene: TRBJ2-1

CDR3nt: TGTGCCACCAGCAGCACCGGACTCAAAAATGAAAAACTGTTTTTT
CDR3aa: CATSSTGLKNEKLFF
len: 15
abundance: -
d_gene: -
v_gene: TRBV15
j_gene: TRBJ1-4

CDR3nt: TGCGCCAGCAGCCAGGCGGGACAGGGTGCTTATGGCTACACCTTC
CDR3aa: CASSQAGQGAYGYTF
len: 15
abundance: -
d_gene: TRBD1
v_gene: TRBV4-3
j_gene: TRBJ1-2

CDR3nt: TGTGCCAGCAGTTACCAGAGAGAAAAACTGTTTTTT
CDR3aa: CASSYQREKLFF
len: 12
abundance: few
d_gene: -
v_gene: TRBV6-6
j_gene: TRBJ1-4

CDR3nt: TGTGCCAGCAGCCGACGACAGGCAACCTCCTATAATTCACCCCTCCACTTT
CDR3aa: CASSRRQATSYNSPLHF
len: 17
abundance: -
d_gene: -
v_gene: TRBV11-2
j_gene: TRBJ1-6

CDR3nt: TGCGCCAGCAGCTTGGGACTTAATACCTACGAGCAGTACTTC
CDR3aa: CASSLGLNTYEQYF
len: 14
abundance: -
d_gene: -
v_gene: TRBV5-1
j_gene: TRBJ2-7

CDR3nt: TGTGCCAGCAGCTTAGGTATTCCGGGACAGGGGGGGAGAGGCTACACCTTC
CDR3aa: CASSLGIPGQGGRGYTF
len: 17
abundance: -
d_gene: TRBD1
v_gene: TRBV13
j_gene: TRBJ1-2

CDR3nt: TGTGCCAGCAGCTTGGTCTACGACCCATCGAGCTCCTACGAGCAGTACTTC
CDR3aa: CASSLVYDPSSSYEQYF
len: 17
abundance: -
d_gene: -
v_gene: TRBV5-6
j_gene: TRBJ2-7

CDR3nt: TGCGCCAGCAGCCCCCGGGACCTCACCGGGGAGCTGTTTTTT
CDR3aa: CASSPRDLTGELFF
len: 14
abundance: -
d_gene: -
v_gene: TRBV5-1
j_gene: TRBJ2-2

CDR3nt: TGTGCCAGCAGCGTTCAGTCTAGCGGGGGCCCGGAGACCCAGTACTTC
CDR3aa: CASSVQSSGGPETQYF
len: 16
abundance: -
d_gene: TRBD2
v_gene: TRBV9
j_gene: TRBJ2-5